The 20 T cell receptor beta chains reported below all come from one sample, sequenced in a study of blood T cell repertoires in COVID-19. Assay: immunoSEQ multiplex PCR; the TCRdb copy retains only in-frame clones and omits some. The sample lists about 190,000 clones, approximately 84% occurring once. The sequencing input was PBMCs or T cells enriched from blood (not recorded which). The receptor source for this set is a woman aged 25 to 39 who had recovered from COVID-19.

The V and J genes are TRBV7-6 and TRBJ2-2; the match to TRBD2 covers 10 bases. The CDR3 totals 16 residues. V gave up 6 bases and J gave up 5 bases; unmatched junction bases: 9. CDR1 is SGHVS and CDR2 is FNYEAQ in the germline V gene. This CDR3 is CASRPLTSGMTGELFF. CDR3 nucleotides: TGTGCCAGCAGACCGCTAACTAGCGGGATGACCGGGGAGCTGTTTTTT.

The chain is built from TRBV3-1 (or the pseudogene TRBV3-2) and TRBJ2-5; TRBD2 might be the D (6 bases). From germline, CDR1 is LGHDT and CDR2 YNNKEL (reference sequence). This CDR3 spans 17 amino acids. Trimming took 3 bases from V and 5 from J, leaving 22 bases between them. In DNA form, the CDR3 reads TGTGCCAGCAGCCACCCTCGGGCGATCGGGGGTGTGGAGACCCAGTACTTC. This sequence encodes CASSHPRAIGGVETQYF.

The J gene is TRBJ2-3, the V gene TRBV7-9, with D possibly TRBD2 on 6 matching bases. The CDR3 spans 11 residues. The germline V gene has CDR1 SEHNR and CDR2 FQNEAQ (reference sequence). With 5 bases removed from V and 10 bases from J, the gap between germline ends came to 10 bases. CDR3 region: CASSPGGSQYF. The CDR3, as DNA: TGTGCCAGCAGCCCCGGGGGTTCGCAGTATTTT.

In this sample, this clone turned up once. The V gene is TRBV24-1, the J gene TRBJ2-7; 7 nucleotides match TRBD1. V trimming: 3 bases; J trimming: 3 bases; junction bases outside the gene matches: 4. The CDR3 sequence is 14 residues long. Germline CDR1 is KGHDR and CDR2 is SFDVKD. Here the CDR3 DNA reads TGTGCCACCAGTGATCCGGGACAGAGCTACGAGCAGTACTTC. Its translation: CATSDPGQSYEQYF.

V and J are TRBV23-1 and TRBJ1-4, with 7 nucleotides matching TRBD1. TRBV23-1 is filed as an ORF, its function uncertain. The CDR3 totals 16 residues. Trimming at V came to 7 bases and at J to 3 bases, leaving 11 bases not matched to a gene. CDR3 in amino acids: CASTFDYRGANEKLFF. The DNA of the CDR3 is TGCGCCAGCACATTTGATTACAGGGGAGCTAATGAAAAACTGTTTTTT.

The V call is TRBV21-1, the J call TRBJ2-7; the table assigns TRBD1, which was not confirmed against the DNA. TRBV21-1 is shown as a pseudogene. The CDR3 runs 17 residues. CDR3 residues: CASSKAFRQGKGGEQYV. CDR3 nucleotides: TGTGCCAGCAGCAAAGCGTTCCGACAGGGTAAGGGAGGCGAGCAGTACGTC.

This clone was recorded once. The gene calls are TRBV11-2 and TRBJ1-1, with 9 bases matching TRBD1. The V gene end was trimmed by 5 bases and the J gene end by 5 bases; junction bases not matched to a gene: 9. The CDR3 contains 15 residues. The germline V gene encodes CDR1 SGHAT and CDR2 FQNNGV. The CDR3 nucleotides read TGTGCCAGCAGCCTCACACAGGGGGCAAGGACTGAAGCTTTCTTT. Translated, it gives CASSLTQGARTEAFF.

This sequence joins TRBV19 and TRBJ1-1; D uncertain. V lost 10 bases, J lost 6 bases, and 12 bases lay in between. Germline CDR1 LNHDA, CDR2 SQIVND (reference sequence). CDR3 length equals 11 residues. The CDR3 DNA is TGTGCCACCTTGTGGCAGGCTGAAGCTTTCTTT. It yields the protein CATLWQAEAFF.

The chain uses TRBV19 and TRBJ1-5; D perhaps matches TRBD1 (5 bases). The V gene lost 0 bases and the J gene lost 5 bases, with 20 bases spanning the gap. This CDR3 spans 18 amino acids. The germline gives CDR1 LNHDA, CDR2 SQIVND (reference sequence). CDR3 in DNA: TGTGCCAGTAGTATAGACCTCAGGGCGCGGTTCCTTCATCAGCCCCAGCATTTT. Its translation: CASSIDLRARFLHQPQHF.

This chain links TRBV7-2 with TRBJ1-1; TRBD1 is a possible D gene (5 bases). The CDR3 loop spans 13 amino acids. CDR1 is SGHTA and CDR2 is FQGNSA in the germline V gene. V lost 5 bases, J lost 8 bases, and 15 bases lay in between. CDR3 region: CASSKGPPAEAFF. In nucleotides, the CDR3 is TGTGCCAGCAGCAAGGGGCCTCCGGCAGAAGCTTTCTTT.

This clone was counted at least ten times. The chain combines TRBV24-1 with TRBJ2-5; 8 nucleotides align to TRBD2. Trimming took 7 bases from V and 3 from J; bases not matched to a gene: 9. Per germline, CDR1 KGHDR and CDR2 SFDVKD. The CDR3 is 15 amino acids. CDR3 sequence: CATSPKKTSEETQYF. The CDR3 DNA follows: TGTGCCACCAGCCCAAAGAAGACTAGCGAAGAGACCCAGTACTTC.

The chain links TRBV6-5 to TRBJ2-7, with 8 bases aligning to TRBD1. CDR3 length: 13 amino acids. Trimming at V came to 2 bases and at J to 6 bases, leaving 3 bases not matched to a gene. Per germline, CDR1 MNHEY and CDR2 SVGAGI. CDR3 DNA: TGTGCCAGCAGTTACGCAGGGGGCGGCGAGCAGTACTTC. This sequence encodes CASSYAGGGEQYF.

The V call is TRBV5-1, the J call TRBJ1-2, with 11 bases identical to TRBD1. Germline CDR1 SGHRS, CDR2 YFSETQ. V shed 4 bases and J 8 bases; nucleotides not matched to a gene: 7. The CDR3 runs to 14 residues. CDR3 region: CASSMDRGLNGYTF. The CDR3 DNA follows: TGCGCCAGCAGCATGGACAGGGGGCTTAACGGCTACACCTTC. The entire variable domain, with the rest obtained from reference TRBV5-1 and TRBJ1-2, is as follows: KAGVTQTPRYLIKTRGQQVTLSCSPISGHRSVSWYQQTPGQGLQFLFEYFSETQRNKGNFPGRFSGRQFSNSRSEMNVSTLELGDSALYLCASSMDRGLNGYTFGSGTRLTVV.

The rearrangement uses TRBV7-9 and TRBJ2-2; TRBD2 might be the D (6 bases). This CDR3 region has 16 residues. The germline V and J ends were trimmed by 2 bases and 2 bases, with 12 bases remaining between them. Germline CDR1 is SEHNR and CDR2 is FQNEAQ (reference sequence). The CDR3 reads CASSLSGTLNTGELFF. CDR3 bases: TGTGCCAGCAGCTTATCCGGGACTTTAAACACCGGGGAGCTGTTTTTT.

In this sample, this clone turned up a few times. The CDR3 region is CASSQSTGVSYNSPLHF. CDR3 DNA: TGTGCCAGCAGCCAGTCAACAGGGGTGTCCTATAATTCACCCCTCCACTTT. The V gene is TRBV4-2, the J gene TRBJ1-6, with TRBD1 identical over 7 bases. With 3 bases clipped from V and 1 base from J, the junction kept 6 bases outside the gene matches. The length of the CDR3 is 17 residues. Germline assignment: CDR1 LGHNA and CDR2 YNFKEQ.

The J gene is TRBJ2-2, the V gene TRBV5-1, with 8 positions matching TRBD1. The CDR3 has 16 amino acids. Germline V CDR1 and CDR2: SGHRS, YFSETQ. The V and J ends lost 0 bases and 4 bases, in that order; junction bases with no gene match: 5. The CDR3 here is CASSLGRGLPTGELFF. DNA for the CDR3: TGCGCCAGCAGCTTGGGCAGGGGGCTGCCCACCGGGGAGCTGTTTTTT.

V is TRBV10-2 and J is TRBJ1-4; tentative D call: TRBD1 (6 bases). The V end lost 6 bases, the J end lost 4 bases, and 12 bases lay between the germline ends. There are 14 residues in the CDR3. Germline V gene data show CDR1 as WSHSY and CDR2 as SAAADI. Written as DNA, the CDR3 is TGCGCCAGCAGGACGAGGGGGGGTAATGAAAAACTGTTTTTT. Translation: CASRTRGGNEKLFF.

This chain links TRBV6-1 with TRBJ1-1; D unclear. Deletions cut 2 bases from V and 0 bases from J, with 4 bases between. The CDR3 is 13 residues long. Germline-derived CDR1 and CDR2 are MNHNS and SASEGT. CDR3 region: CASSESLNTEAFF. CDR3 in DNA: TGTGCCAGCAGTGAATCGTTGAACACTGAAGCTTTCTTT.

The chain couples TRBV3-1 (or the pseudogene TRBV3-2) to TRBJ1-2, with a tentative D call TRBD1 (5 bases). The CDR3 spans 14 residues. CDR1 is LGHDT and CDR2 is YNNKEL in the germline V gene (reference sequence). Trimming removed 5 bases at V and 8 bases at J, with 18 bases between. In DNA, the CDR3 is TGTGCCAGCAGCGCGACCGGAGGGGAGGGCGGCTACACCTTC. This sequence encodes CASSATGGEGGYTF.

V is TRBV10-3 and J is TRBJ1-1, with 7 bases lining up with TRBD1. There are 14 residues in the CDR3. Per the germline V gene, CDR1 is ENHRY and CDR2 is SYGVKD. The junction had 6 bases not matched to a gene; V was cut back by 3 bases and J by 5 bases. The CDR3 nucleotides read TGTGCCATCAGTGATAACAGGGGATGGACTGAAGCTTTCTTT. Its translation is CAISDNRGWTEAFF.